The 10 T cell receptor beta chains listed next were all sequenced from one sample in a study of cytomegalovirus exposure and HLA in healthy donors. In the PCR, 60 Vbeta and 13 Jbeta primers were used. Method: immunoSEQ multiplex PCR; TCRdb's copy keeps in-frame clones and lacks some. The repertoire holds 200,000 to 300,000 clones, roughly four fifths seen once, with almost 8% in the top ten. The sample consisted of PBMCs. These receptors all stem from a woman aged 55 to 70 in good health and CMV-seropositive.

V is TRBV9 and J is TRBJ1-1, with D tentatively TRBD1 (5 bases). Trimming removed 0 bases at V and 8 bases at J, with 14 bases between. CDR1 SGDLS and CDR2 YYNGEE come from the germline V gene. The CDR3 runs 14 residues. This CDR3 is CASSVGPADREAFF. The CDR3 nucleotides are TGTGCCAGCAGCGTAGGGCCCGCCGACAGAGAAGCTTTCTTT. The variable domain in full, completed from reference TRBV9 and TRBJ1-1, reads DSGVTQTPKHLITATGQRVTLRCSPRSGDLSVYWYQQSLDQGLQFLIQYYNGEERAKGNILERFSAQQFPDLHSELNLSSLELGDSALYFCASSVGPADREAFFGQGTRLTVV.

The rearrangement joins TRBV7-6 to TRBJ2-2; TRBD2 matches at 9 bases. The V gene end was trimmed by 1 base and the J gene end by 6 bases; junction bases not matched to a gene: 9. From germline, CDR1 is SGHVS and CDR2 FNYEAQ. The CDR3 consists of 17 residues. In DNA, the CDR3 is TGTGCCAGCAGCTTAGGGCCAGCGGGAGGCGGGGCCGGGGAGCTGTTTTTT. This encodes CASSLGPAGGGAGELFF.

This chain joins TRBV5-1 and TRBJ2-2, with no clear D. CDR3 length: 14 residues. V was cut by 5 bases and J by 1 base, with 9 bases left in between. Germline V CDR1 and CDR2: SGHRS, YFSETQ. The CDR3 reads CASRDNLNTGELFF. CDR3 in DNA: TGCGCCAGCAGAGACAATCTGAACACCGGGGAGCTGTTTTTT.

This clone was seen a handful of times. This chain uses TRBV2 with TRBJ1-4, with D possibly being TRBD1 (6 bases). The CDR3 sequence is 14 residues long. Trimming left V 4 bases short and J 8 bases short, with 14 bases between. The V gene's germline CDR1 is SNHLY and CDR2 FYNNEI. This CDR3 reads CASSVRGAGEKLFF. CDR3 coding DNA: TGTGCCAGCAGTGTTCGGGGGGCAGGGGAAAAACTGTTTTTT.

V and J are TRBV6-5 and TRBJ2-5, with 8 bases fitting TRBD2. The CDR3 extends over 12 amino acids. Germline V gene data show CDR1 as MNHEY and CDR2 as SVGAGI. The V and J ends lost 7 bases and 6 bases, in that order; junction bases with no gene match: 4. CDR3 DNA sequence: TGTGCCAGCAAACTAGCGGAGAAGACCCAGTACTTC. This sequence encodes CASKLAEKTQYF.

The chain joins TRBV15 to TRBJ2-1; 12 positions match TRBD1. The V and J ends lost 9 bases and 8 bases, in that order; junction bases with no gene match: 5. CDR1 is LNHNV, CDR2 YYDKDF, per germline (reference sequence). This CDR3 has 13 amino acids. The chain's CDR3 is CATRDRGLHEQFF. CDR3 DNA sequence: TGTGCCACGAGGGACAGGGGGCTCCATGAGCAGTTCTTC.

The CDR3 DNA sequence: TGTGCCAGCAGTCTGCGGGGCTACTCCTACGAGCAGTACTTC. Its protein is CASSLRGYSYEQYF. The chain carries TRBV6-6 and TRBJ2-7; TRBD2 might be the D (6 bases). CDR1 MNHNY and CDR2 SVGAGI come from the germline V gene (reference sequence). Trimming took 5 bases from V and 0 from J, leaving 11 bases between them. The CDR3 extends over 14 amino acids.

The V gene is TRBV30, the J gene TRBJ2-2; D perhaps matches TRBD2 (6 bases). Deletions cut 2 bases from V and 4 bases from J, with 14 bases between. Germline loops: CDR1 GTSNPN, CDR2 SVGIG (reference sequence). The CDR3 has 15 amino acids. The CDR3 here is CAWSSGLASTGELFF. The CDR3 DNA reads TGTGCCTGGAGTAGCGGGCTCGCAAGCACCGGGGAGCTGTTTTTT.

The gene calls are TRBV7-9 and TRBJ1-2; maybe TRBD1 (6 bases). The germline V gene has CDR1 SEHNR and CDR2 FQNEAQ (reference sequence). The CDR3 has 14 residues. Trimming took 10 bases from V and 7 from J, leaving 22 bases between them. The CDR3 loop is CATTPQGISGGYTF. The CDR3 DNA follows: TGTGCCACCACACCCCAGGGGATCTCCGGTGGCTACACCTTC.

The chain couples TRBV9 to TRBJ2-1, with 13 bases lining up with TRBD2. The J segment lost 5 bases and the V segment lost 3 bases, leaving 5 bases of the junction unmatched. Germline loops: CDR1 SGDLS, CDR2 YYNGEE. This CDR3 contains 16 residues. The CDR3 spells CASSAPGTSGNNEQFF. CDR3 coding DNA: TGTGCCAGCAGCGCCCCCGGGACTAGCGGGAACAATGAGCAGTTCTTC. Supplemented by reference TRBV9 and TRBJ2-1, the full variable domain reads DSGVTQTPKHLITATGQRVTLRCSPRSGDLSVYWYQQSLDQGLQFLIQYYNGEERAKGNILERFSAQQFPDLHSELNLSSLELGDSALYFCASSAPGTSGNNEQFFGPGTRLTVL.